Sequencing of this T cell receptor beta chain was carried out in a study of T cell responses to AZD1222 COVID-19 vaccine. Study-wide findings and caveats: Repertoire sampling was restricted to post-peak T cell response timepoints. A mostly white British donor set with more females was recruited, and clonal diversity was possibly underestimated. Along spike, vaccine-associated CD4 TCRs were found throughout, with dominance at 160-218 and 743-854.

Second-dose recipients at about 4 or about 12 weeks were treated as one pooled group. Only in-frame clones appear in the TCRdb table, and some are missing; sequencing was by immunoSEQ multiplex PCR. The sample lists 150,000 to 200,000 clones, roughly nine tenths occurring once. Of note for this clone: The antigen is unknown.

The germline V gene encodes CDR1 MDHEN and CDR2 SYDVKM. CDR3 length: 12 residues. V shed 10 bases and J shed 0 bases, with 10 bases lying between them. This material consisted of peripheral blood, taken 28 days after the second AZD1222 dose. The sequence was collected from an adult who received the AZD1222 COVID-19 vaccine. The rearrangement uses TRBV28 and TRBJ2-7; D gene uncertain. The CDR3 loop is CANADSSYEQYF. The CDR3, as DNA: TGTGCCAATGCGGATAGCTCCTACGAGCAGTACTTC.